This is a list of T cell receptor beta chains from one sample in a study of shared clonotypes between healthy human individuals. Profiling relied on immunoSEQ multiplex PCR, and the TCRdb table lists in-frame clones only, not all of them. The sample consists of millions of clones, around 95% of them appearing once. Source material: naive CD4+ T cells sorted from blood. The receptors shown here come from a man aged 18 to 30 in good health. Both conserved end residues are part of each CDR3. D genes are given only for firm matches. The size field is filled for only some rows; it gives once, few, many or a size class.

V gene: TRBV4-3
J gene: TRBJ2-5
clone size: once
D gene: TRBD1
CDR3 protein: CASSPGDRDQETQYF
CDR3 DNA: TGCGCCAGCAGCCCAGGAGACAGGGACCAAGAGACCCAGTACTTC

V gene: TRBV6-1
J gene: TRBJ1-3
clone size: once
D gene: NA
CDR3 protein: CASSDPRANSGNTIYF
CDR3 DNA: TGTGCCAGCAGTGACCCGCGGGCCAACTCTGGAAACACCATATATTTT

V gene: TRBV7-6
J gene: TRBJ2-7
clone size: NA
D gene: TRBD1
CDR3 protein: CASSRIPGQPSYEQYF
CDR3 DNA: TGTGCCAGCAGCCGAATTCCGGGACAGCCCTCCTACGAGCAGTACTTC

V gene: TRBV7-2
J gene: TRBJ1-4
clone size: NA
D gene: TRBD1
CDR3 protein: CASSFRTGGTANEKLFF
CDR3 DNA: TGTGCCAGCAGCTTCCGGACAGGGGGAACGGCTAATGAAAAACTGTTTTTT

V gene: TRBV11-2
J gene: TRBJ1-2
clone size: NA
D gene: NA
CDR3 protein: CASSRLGQEANYGYTF
CDR3 DNA: TGTGCCAGCAGCCGGTTGGGACAAGAAGCTAACTATGGCTACACCTTC

V gene: TRBV29-1
J gene: TRBJ2-3
clone size: NA
D gene: NA
CDR3 protein: CSGSENTQYF
CDR3 DNA: TGCAGCGGATCGGAAAATACGCAGTATTTT

V gene: TRBV6-1
J gene: TRBJ1-3
clone size: NA
D gene: NA
CDR3 protein: CASSEQPGGGNTIYF
CDR3 DNA: TGTGCCAGCAGTGAACAGCCCGGTGGTGGAAACACCATATATTTT

V gene: TRBV5-1
J gene: TRBJ2-2
clone size: NA
D gene: NA
CDR3 protein: CASSFLQATLRAGELFF
CDR3 DNA: TGCGCCAGCAGCTTCCTACAGGCCACCCTTAGGGCCGGGGAGCTGTTTTTT

V gene: TRBV27
J gene: TRBJ2-4
clone size: once
D gene: NA
CDR3 protein: CASSLSTQGKNIQYF
CDR3 DNA: TGTGCCAGCAGTTTATCGACACAGGGTAAAAACATTCAGTACTTC

V gene: TRBV6-1
J gene: TRBJ2-7
clone size: few
D gene: NA
CDR3 protein: CASSEVQGTYEQYF
CDR3 DNA: TGTGCCAGCAGTGAAGTTCAGGGTACCTACGAGCAGTACTTC

V gene: TRBV19
J gene: TRBJ2-1
clone size: NA
D gene: NA
CDR3 protein: CASSTRVGYNEQFF
CDR3 DNA: TGTGCCAGTAGTACCAGGGTTGGCTACAATGAGCAGTTCTTC

V gene: TRBV27
J gene: TRBJ2-6
clone size: NA
D gene: NA
CDR3 protein: CASSFQLPGANVLTF
CDR3 DNA: TGTGCCAGCAGTTTTCAGTTACCTGGGGCCAACGTCCTGACTTTC

V gene: TRBV18
J gene: TRBJ2-5
clone size: NA
D gene: TRBD2
CDR3 protein: CASSPVAGVETQYF
CDR3 DNA: TGTGCCAGCTCACCAGTGGCGGGAGTAGAGACCCAGTACTTC

V gene: TRBV6-6
J gene: TRBJ1-2
clone size: NA
D gene: TRBD1
CDR3 protein: CAIGDRGRWGYTF
CDR3 DNA: TGTGCCATCGGCGACAGGGGGCGATGGGGCTACACCTTC

V gene: TRBV5-4
J gene: TRBJ1-4
clone size: NA
D gene: TRBD1
CDR3 protein: CASSPGQGGNEKLFF
CDR3 DNA: TGTGCCAGCAGCCCGGGACAGGGGGGAAATGAAAAACTGTTTTTT

V gene: TRBV6-6
J gene: TRBJ2-7
clone size: NA
D gene: NA
CDR3 protein: CASVTGGGSYEQYF
CDR3 DNA: TGTGCCAGCGTTACGGGGGGCGGCTCCTACGAGCAGTACTTC

V gene: TRBV19
J gene: TRBJ1-6
clone size: once
D gene: NA
CDR3 protein: CASSIVKLGHTDNSPLHF
CDR3 DNA: TGTGCCAGTAGTATAGTAAAGCTGGGACATACAGATAATTCACCCCTCCACTTT